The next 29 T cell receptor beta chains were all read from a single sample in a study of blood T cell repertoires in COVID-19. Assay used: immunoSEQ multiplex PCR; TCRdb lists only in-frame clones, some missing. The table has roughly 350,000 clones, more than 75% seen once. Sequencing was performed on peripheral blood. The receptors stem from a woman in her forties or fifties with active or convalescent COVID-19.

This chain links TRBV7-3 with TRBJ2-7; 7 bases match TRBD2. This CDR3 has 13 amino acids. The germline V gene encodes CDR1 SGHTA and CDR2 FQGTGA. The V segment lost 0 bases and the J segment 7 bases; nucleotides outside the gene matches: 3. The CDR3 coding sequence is TGTGCCAGCAGCTTAACGCTAGCGGCGGAGCAGTACTTC. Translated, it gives CASSLTLAAEQYF.

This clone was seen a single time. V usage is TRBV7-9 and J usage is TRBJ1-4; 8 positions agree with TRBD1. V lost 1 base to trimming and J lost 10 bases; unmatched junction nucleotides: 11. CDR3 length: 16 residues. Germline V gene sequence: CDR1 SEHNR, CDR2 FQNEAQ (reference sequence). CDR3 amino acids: CASSLDPGLTGGKLFF. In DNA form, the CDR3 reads TGTGCCAGCAGCTTAGATCCCGGGCTTACAGGGGGAAAACTGTTTTTT.

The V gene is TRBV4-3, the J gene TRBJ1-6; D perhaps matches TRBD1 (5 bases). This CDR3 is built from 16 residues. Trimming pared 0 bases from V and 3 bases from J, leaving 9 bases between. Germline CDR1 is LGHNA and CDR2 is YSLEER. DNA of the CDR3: TGCGCCAGCAGCCAAGATGGGGCTATCTATAATTCACCCCTCCACTTT. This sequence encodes CASSQDGAIYNSPLHF.

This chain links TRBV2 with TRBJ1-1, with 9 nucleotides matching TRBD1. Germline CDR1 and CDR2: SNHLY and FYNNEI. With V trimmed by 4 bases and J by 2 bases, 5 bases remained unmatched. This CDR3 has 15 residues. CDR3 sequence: CASSATGGGNTEAFF. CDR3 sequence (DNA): TGTGCCAGCAGTGCGACAGGGGGGGGAAACACTGAAGCTTTCTTT.

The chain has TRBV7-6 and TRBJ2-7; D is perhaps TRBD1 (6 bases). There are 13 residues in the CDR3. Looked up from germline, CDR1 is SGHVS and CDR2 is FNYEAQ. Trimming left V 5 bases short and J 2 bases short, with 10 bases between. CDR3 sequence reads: CASSPGTPYEQYF. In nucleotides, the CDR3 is TGTGCCAGCAGCCCCGGGACACCCTACGAGCAGTACTTC.

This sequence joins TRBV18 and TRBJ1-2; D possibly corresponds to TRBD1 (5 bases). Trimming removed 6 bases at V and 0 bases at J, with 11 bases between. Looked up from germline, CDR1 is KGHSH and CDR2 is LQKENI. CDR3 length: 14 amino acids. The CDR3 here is CASSKGLSNYGYTF. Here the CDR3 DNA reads TGTGCCAGCTCTAAGGGGTTATCTAACTATGGCTACACCTTC.

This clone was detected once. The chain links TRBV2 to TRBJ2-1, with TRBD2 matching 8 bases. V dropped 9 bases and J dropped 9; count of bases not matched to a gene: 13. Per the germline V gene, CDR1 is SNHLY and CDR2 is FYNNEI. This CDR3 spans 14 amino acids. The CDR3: CASTLAGLQGEQFF. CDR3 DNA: TGTGCCAGTACGCTAGCGGGTCTCCAGGGTGAGCAGTTCTTC.

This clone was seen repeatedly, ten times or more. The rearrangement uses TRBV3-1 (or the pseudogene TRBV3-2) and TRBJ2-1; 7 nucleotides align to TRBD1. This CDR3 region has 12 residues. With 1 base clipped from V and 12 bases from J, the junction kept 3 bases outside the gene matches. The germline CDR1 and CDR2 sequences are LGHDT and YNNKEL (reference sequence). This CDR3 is CASSQGGTVQFF. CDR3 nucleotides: TGTGCCAGCAGCCAAGGAGGGACAGTGCAGTTCTTC.

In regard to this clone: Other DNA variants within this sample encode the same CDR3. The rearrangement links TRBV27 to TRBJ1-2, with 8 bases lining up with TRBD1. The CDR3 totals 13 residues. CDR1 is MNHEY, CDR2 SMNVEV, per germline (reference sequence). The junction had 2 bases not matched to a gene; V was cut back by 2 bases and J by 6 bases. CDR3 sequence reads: CASSLQGAHGYTF. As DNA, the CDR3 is TGTGCCAGCAGTTTACAGGGGGCACATGGCTACACCTTC.

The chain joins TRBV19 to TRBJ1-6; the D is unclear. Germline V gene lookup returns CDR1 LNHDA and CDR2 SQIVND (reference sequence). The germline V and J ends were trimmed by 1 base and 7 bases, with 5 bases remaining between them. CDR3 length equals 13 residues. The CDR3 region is CASSIGANSPLHF. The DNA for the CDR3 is TGTGCCAGTAGTATAGGGGCGAATTCACCCCTCCACTTT.

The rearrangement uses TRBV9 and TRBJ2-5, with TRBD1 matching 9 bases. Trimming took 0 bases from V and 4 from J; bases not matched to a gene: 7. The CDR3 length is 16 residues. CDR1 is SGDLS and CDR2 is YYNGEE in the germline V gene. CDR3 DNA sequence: TGTGCCAGCAGCGTAGATGGGACAGGGTTCCGAGAGACCCAGTACTTC. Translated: CASSVDGTGFRETQYF.

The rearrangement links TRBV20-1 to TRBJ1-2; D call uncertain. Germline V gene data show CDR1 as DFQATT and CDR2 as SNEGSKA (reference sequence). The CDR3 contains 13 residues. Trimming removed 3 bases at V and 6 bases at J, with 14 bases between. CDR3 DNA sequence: TGCAGTGCTAGTGTAAGAGGCAGCCATGGCTACACCTTC. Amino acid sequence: CSASVRGSHGYTF.

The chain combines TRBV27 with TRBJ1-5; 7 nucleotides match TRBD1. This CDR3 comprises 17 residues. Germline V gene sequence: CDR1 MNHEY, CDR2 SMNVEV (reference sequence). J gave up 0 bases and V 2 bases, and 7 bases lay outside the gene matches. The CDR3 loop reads CASSLRGTAYSNQPQHF. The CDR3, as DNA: TGTGCCAGCAGTTTACGGGGGACAGCGTATAGCAATCAGCCCCAGCATTTT.

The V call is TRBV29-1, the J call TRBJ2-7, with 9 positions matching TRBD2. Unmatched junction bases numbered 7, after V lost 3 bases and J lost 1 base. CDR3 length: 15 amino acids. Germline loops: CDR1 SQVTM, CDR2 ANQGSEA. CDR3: CSVDLAGPFSYEQYF. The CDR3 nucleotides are TGCAGCGTTGATCTAGCGGGACCATTTTCCTACGAGCAGTACTTC.

The CDR3 spells CASSKLRQGANYGYTF. The CDR3 nucleotides are TGTGCCAGCAGCAAACTCAGACAGGGAGCTAACTATGGCTACACCTTC. The V and J genes are TRBV7-9 and TRBJ1-2; TRBD1 aligns across 7 bases. The germline gives CDR1 SEHNR, CDR2 FQNEAQ (reference sequence). The length of the CDR3 is 16 residues. J was trimmed by 0 bases and V by 5 bases; bases with no gene match: 9.

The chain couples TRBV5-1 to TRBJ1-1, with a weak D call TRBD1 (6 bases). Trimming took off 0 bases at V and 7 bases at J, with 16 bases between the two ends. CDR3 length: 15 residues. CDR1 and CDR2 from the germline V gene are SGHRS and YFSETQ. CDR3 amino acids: CASSLVGRTESEAFF. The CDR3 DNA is TGCGCCAGCAGCTTGGTCGGCAGGACAGAAAGTGAAGCTTTCTTT.

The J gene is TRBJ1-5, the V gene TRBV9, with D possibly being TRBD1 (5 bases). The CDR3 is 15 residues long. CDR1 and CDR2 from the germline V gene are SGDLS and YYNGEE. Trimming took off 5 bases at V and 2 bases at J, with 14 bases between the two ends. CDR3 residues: CASSWDSGGNQPQHF. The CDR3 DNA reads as TGTGCCAGCAGTTGGGACTCAGGAGGCAATCAGCCCCAGCATTTT. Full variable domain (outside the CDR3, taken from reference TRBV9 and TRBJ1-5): DSGVTQTPKHLITATGQRVTLRCSPRSGDLSVYWYQQSLDQGLQFLIQYYNGEERAKGNILERFSAQQFPDLHSELNLSSLELGDSALYFCASSWDSGGNQPQHFGDGTRLSIL.

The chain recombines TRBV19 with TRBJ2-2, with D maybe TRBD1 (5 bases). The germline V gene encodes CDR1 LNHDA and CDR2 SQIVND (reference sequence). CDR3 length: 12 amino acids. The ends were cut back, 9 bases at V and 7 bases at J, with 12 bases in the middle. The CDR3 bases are TGTGCCAGCCAGCCAGGGATCGGGGAGCTGTTTTTT. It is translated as CASQPGIGELFF.

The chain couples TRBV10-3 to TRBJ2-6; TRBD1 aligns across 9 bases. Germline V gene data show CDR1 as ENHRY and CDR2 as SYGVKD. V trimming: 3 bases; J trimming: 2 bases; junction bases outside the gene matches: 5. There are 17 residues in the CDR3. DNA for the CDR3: TGTGCCATCAGTGACCTACGACAGGGGGCTGGGGCCAACGTCCTGACTTTC. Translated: CAISDLRQGAGANVLTF.

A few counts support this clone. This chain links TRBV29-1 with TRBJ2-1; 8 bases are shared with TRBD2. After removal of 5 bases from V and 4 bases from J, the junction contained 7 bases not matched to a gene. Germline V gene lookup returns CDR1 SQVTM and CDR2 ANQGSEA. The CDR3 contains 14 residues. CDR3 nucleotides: TGCAGCGTTTTGCTGTTAGCGGGGTACAATGAGCAGTTCTTC. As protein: CSVLLLAGYNEQFF.

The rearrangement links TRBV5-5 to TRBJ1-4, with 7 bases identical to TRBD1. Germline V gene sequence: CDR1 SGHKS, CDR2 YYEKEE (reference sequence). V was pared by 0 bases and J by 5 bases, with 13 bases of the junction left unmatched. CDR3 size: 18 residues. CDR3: CASSLGQGLGFGNEKLFF. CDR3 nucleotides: TGTGCCAGCAGCTTGGGACAGGGTTTAGGGTTCGGGAATGAAAAACTGTTTTTT. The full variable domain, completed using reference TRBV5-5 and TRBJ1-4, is DAGVTQSPTHLIKTRGQQVTLRCSPISGHKSVSWYQQVLGQGPQFIFQYYEKEERGRGNFPDRFSARQFPNYSSELNVNALLLGDSALYLCASSLGQGLGFGNEKLFFGSGTQLSVL.

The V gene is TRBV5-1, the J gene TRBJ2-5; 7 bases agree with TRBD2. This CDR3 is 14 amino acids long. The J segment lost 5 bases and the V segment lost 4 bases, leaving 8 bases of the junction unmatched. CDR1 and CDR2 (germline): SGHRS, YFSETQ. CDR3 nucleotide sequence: TGCGCCAGCAGCCCCGGGACTAAAGGGGAGACCCAGTACTTC. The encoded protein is CASSPGTKGETQYF.

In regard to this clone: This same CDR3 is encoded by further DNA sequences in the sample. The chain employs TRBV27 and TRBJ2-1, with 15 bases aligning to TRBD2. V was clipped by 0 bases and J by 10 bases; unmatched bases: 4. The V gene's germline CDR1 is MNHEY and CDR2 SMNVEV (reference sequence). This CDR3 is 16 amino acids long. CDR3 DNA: TGTGCCAGCAGTTTATCCGGACTAGCGGGAGGGCGCGAGCAGTTCTTC. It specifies CASSLSGLAGGREQFF.

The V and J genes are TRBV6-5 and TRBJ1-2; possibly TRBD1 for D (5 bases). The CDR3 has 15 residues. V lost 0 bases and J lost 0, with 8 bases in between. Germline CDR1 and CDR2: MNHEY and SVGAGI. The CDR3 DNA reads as TGTGCCAGCAGTTACTCAGACAGAACTAACTATGGCTACACCTTC. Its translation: CASSYSDRTNYGYTF.

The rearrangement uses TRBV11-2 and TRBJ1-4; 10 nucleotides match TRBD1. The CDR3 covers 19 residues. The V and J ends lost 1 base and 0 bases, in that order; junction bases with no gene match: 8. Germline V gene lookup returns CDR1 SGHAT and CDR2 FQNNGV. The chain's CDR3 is CASSLAGQGLSATNEKLFF. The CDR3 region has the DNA TGTGCCAGCAGCTTAGCGGGACAGGGGTTATCGGCAACTAATGAAAAACTGTTTTTT.

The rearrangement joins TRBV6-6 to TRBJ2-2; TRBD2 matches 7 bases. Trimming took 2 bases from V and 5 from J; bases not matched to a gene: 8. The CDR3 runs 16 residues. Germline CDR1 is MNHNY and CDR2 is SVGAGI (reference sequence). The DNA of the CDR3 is TGTGCCAGCAGTTACGTGGCGGGAGCGAGAACCGGGGAGCTGTTTTTT. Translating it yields CASSYVAGARTGELFF.

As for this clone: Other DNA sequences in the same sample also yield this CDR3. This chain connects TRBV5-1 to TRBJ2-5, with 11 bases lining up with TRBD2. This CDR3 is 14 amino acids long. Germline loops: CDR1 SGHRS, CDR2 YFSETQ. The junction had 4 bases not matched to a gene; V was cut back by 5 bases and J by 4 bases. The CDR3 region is CASSPGLAGETQYF. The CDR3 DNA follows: TGCGCCAGCAGTCCTGGACTAGCGGGAGAGACCCAGTACTTC.

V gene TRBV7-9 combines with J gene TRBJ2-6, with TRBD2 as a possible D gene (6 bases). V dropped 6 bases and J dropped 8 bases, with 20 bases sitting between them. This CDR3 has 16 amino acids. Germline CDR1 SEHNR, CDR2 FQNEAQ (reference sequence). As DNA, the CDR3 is TGTGCCAGCAGTTATCCCCCAAATGGGGGGTCCAACGTCCTGACTTTC. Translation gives CASSYPPNGGSNVLTF.

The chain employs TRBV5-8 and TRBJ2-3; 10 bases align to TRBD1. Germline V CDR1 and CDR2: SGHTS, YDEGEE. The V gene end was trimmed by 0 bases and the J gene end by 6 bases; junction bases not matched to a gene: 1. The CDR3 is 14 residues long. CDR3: CASSLGDRGDTQYF. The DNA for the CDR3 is TGTGCCAGCAGCTTGGGGGACAGGGGCGATACGCAGTATTTT.